This entry concerns a single T cell receptor (beta chain). The repertoire was sequenced with immunoSEQ multiplex PCR; TCRdb's copy has only in-frame clones and lacks some. The data hold about 150,000 clones, with roughly 89% observed a single time. This entry is derived from a study of control samples from healthy donors and cancer patients. The J segment lost 9 bases and the V segment lost 11 bases, leaving 16 bases of the junction unmatched. In germline, CDR1 is LNHDA, CDR2 SQIVND (reference sequence). The CDR3 consists of 14 residues. What was sequenced was blood. The J gene is TRBJ1-5, the V gene TRBV19, with 7 bases identical to TRBD1. This receptor was identified in a man aged 25 to 40 in good health. As DNA, the CDR3 is TGTGCCTGTACCGGCGTGACAGGGCCTCCGCCCCAGCATTTT. Amino acid sequence: CACTGVTGPPPQHF.